A few counts support the clone carrying this T cell receptor beta chain. What it recognizes is unknown. Trimming pared 3 bases from V and 6 bases from J, leaving 12 bases between. Per the germline V gene, CDR1 is KGHSH and CDR2 is LQKENI. This CDR3 has 13 amino acids. Construction of the TCRbeta library involved unique molecular identifiers. Using its own MiXCR run on the PCR reads, TCRdb lists one record per CDR3 protein. The sample records 500,000 to 650,000 distinct CDR3 sequences, roughly 11% being singletons. The data originate from a study of T-cell reconstitution after alpha-beta-depleted transplantation in children. Findings and caveats of the study: T-cell counts and diversity at one year following transplant were attributed mainly to newly produced T cells.

This TCR was sampled from a female patient between 2 and 15 years old who had a stem cell transplant for aplastic anemia, so the T cells may come from the graft donor. The rearrangement uses TRBV18 and TRBJ2-7; D ambiguous. The input for sequencing was PBMCs, mostly from graft donor cells, taken 180 days after TCRalphabeta/CD19-depleted stem cell transplant. CDR3 nucleotide sequence: TGTGCCAGCTCACCGGTGTCGCTAGGCGAGCAGTACTTC. This gives the protein CASSPVSLGEQYF.